Reported below is one T cell receptor (beta chain). What it binds is unknown. For the diagnoses, clinical symptoms, serum thyroxine and TRAb, thyroid ultrasound and orbital computed tomography were used. A 10 ml volume of fresh peripheral blood provided the PBMCs. This sample is drawn from a study of T cells in Graves' hyperthyroidism and ophthalmopathy. Study-wide results and caveats: The model identified upcoming ophthalmopathy a median about 7.1 months ahead of onset.

Per the germline V gene, CDR1 is MNHEY and CDR2 is SMNVEV (reference sequence). This CDR3 is built from 15 residues. V dropped 5 bases and J dropped 2; count of bases not matched to a gene: 7. From RNA transcripts, TCR beta CDR3 regions were amplified. HTBI primers were used for first-round RT-PCR of the TCR CDR3. MiXCR was run by TCRdb on the multiplex PCR reads, yielding one entry per CDR3 protein. Of about 700,000 distinct CDR3 sequences listed, roughly 15% are singletons. Sequencing was carried out using blood. The clonotype originates from a woman aged 18-29 years with Graves' hyperthyroidism. V is TRBV27 and J is TRBJ2-5; TRBD1 agrees at 8 bases. The CDR3 sequence is CASSPWDRLQETQYF. The CDR3, as DNA: TGTGCCAGCAGTCCTTGGGACAGGTTACAAGAGACCCAGTACTTC.